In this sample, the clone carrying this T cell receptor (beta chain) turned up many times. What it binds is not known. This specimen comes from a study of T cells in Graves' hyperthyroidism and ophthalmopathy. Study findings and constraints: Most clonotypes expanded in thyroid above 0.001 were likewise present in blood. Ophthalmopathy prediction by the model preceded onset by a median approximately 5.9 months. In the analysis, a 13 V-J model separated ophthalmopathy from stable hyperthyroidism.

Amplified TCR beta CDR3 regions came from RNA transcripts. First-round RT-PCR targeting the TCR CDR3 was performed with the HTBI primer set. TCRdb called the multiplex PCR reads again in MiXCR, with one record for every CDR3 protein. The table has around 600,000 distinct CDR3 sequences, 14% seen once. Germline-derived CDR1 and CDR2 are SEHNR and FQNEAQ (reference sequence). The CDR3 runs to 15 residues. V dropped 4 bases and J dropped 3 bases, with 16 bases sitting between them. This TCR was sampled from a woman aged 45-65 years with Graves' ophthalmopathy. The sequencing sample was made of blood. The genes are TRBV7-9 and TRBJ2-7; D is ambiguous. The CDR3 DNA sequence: TGTGCCAGCAGCTCACCACCAAAGGGCCTCTACGAGCAGTACTTC. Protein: CASSSPPKGLYEQYF.